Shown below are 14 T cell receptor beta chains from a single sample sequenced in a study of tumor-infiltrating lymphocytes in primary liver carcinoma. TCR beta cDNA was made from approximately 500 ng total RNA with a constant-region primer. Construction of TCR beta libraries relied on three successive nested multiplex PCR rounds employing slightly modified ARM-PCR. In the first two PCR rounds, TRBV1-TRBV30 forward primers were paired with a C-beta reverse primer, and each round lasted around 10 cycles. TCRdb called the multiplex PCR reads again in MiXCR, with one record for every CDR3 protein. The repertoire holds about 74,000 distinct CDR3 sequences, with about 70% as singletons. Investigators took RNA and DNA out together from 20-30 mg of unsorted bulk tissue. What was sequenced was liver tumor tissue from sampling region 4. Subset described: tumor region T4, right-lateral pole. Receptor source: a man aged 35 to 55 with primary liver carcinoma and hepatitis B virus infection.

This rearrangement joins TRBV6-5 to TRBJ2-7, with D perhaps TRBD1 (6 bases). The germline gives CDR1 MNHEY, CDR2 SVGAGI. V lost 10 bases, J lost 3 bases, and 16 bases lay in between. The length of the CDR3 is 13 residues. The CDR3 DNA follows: TGTGCCAACAGAAAGACAGGCTACTACGAGCAGTACTTC. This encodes CANRKTGYYEQYF.

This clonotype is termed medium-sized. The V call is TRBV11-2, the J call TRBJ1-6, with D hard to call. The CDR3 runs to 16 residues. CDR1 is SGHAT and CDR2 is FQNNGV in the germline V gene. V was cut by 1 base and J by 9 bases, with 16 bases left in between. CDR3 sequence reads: CASSLGVSGEGSPLHF. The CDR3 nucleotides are TGTGCCAGCAGCTTAGGGGTCTCTGGAGAAGGTTCACCCCTCCACTTT.

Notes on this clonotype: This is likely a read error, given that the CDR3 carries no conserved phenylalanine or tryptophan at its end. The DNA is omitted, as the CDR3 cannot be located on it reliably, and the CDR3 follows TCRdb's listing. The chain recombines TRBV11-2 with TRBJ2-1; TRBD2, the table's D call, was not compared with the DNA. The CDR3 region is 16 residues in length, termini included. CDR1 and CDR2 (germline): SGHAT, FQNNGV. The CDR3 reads CASSYSSTSGRGGVFL.

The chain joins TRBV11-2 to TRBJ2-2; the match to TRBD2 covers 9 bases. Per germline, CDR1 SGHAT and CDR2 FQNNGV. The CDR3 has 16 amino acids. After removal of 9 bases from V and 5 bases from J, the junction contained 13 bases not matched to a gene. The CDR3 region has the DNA TGTGCCAGAGGCTTAGTGGCGCTAGCGGGGACCGGGGAGCTGTTTTTT. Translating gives CARGLVALAGTGELFF.

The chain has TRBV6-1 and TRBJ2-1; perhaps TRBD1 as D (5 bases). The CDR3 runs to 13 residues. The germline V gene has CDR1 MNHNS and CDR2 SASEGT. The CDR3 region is CTNSDSPYNEQFF. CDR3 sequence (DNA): TGTACCAACAGCGACAGCCCCTACAATGAGCAGTTCTTC.

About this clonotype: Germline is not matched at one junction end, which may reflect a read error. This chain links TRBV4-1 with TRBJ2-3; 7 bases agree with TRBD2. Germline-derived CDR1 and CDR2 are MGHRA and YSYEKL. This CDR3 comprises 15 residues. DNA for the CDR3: TGCGCCAGCAGTCAAGTGGCGGGAGAATTTGATACGCGGTATTTT. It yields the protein CASSQVAGEFDTRYF.

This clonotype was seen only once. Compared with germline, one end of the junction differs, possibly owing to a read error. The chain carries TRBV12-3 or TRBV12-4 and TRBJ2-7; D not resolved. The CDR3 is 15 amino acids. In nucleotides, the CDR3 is TGTGCCTGCAGTGTCCTCGGTAGGGCCTTGGAAGAGCAGCACTTC. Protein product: CACSVLGRALEEQHF.

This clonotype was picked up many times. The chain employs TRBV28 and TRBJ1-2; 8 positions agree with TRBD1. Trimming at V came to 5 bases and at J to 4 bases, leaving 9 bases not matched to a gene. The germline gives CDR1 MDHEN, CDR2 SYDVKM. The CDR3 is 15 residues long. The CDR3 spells CASSITGGSFYGYTF. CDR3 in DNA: TGTGCCAGCAGTATAACAGGGGGTTCGTTCTATGGCTACACCTTC.

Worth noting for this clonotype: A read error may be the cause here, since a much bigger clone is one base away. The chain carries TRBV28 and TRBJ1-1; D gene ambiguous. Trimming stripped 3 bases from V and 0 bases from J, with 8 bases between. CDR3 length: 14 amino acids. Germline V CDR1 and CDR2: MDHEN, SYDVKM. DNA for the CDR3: TGTGCCAGCAGTTTCGTCTGGATGAACACTGAAGCTTTCTTT. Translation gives CASSFVWMNTEAFF.

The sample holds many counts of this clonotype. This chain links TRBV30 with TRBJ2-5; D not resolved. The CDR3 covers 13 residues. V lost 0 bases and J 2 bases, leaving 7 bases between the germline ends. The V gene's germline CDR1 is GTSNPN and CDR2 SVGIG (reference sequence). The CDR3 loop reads CAWSVKEQETQYF. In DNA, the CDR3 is TGTGCCTGGAGTGTTAAGGAGCAAGAGACCCAGTACTTC. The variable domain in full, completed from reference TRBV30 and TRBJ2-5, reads SQTIHQWPATLVQPVGSPLSLECTVEGTSNPNLYWYRQAAGRGLQLLFYSVGIGQISSEVPQNLSASRPQDRQFILSSKKLLLSDSGFYLCAWSVKEQETQYFGPGTRLLVL.

CDR3 sequence (DNA): TGTGCCATCAGTGGTACCGGGACAGGGGACAAATACGAGCAGTACTTC. This encodes CAISGTGTGDKYEQYF. The chain has TRBV10-3 and TRBJ2-7, with 10 bases that match TRBD1. V lost 4 bases, J lost 4 bases, and 10 bases stayed unmatched. Germline CDR1 and CDR2: ENHRY and SYGVKD. This CDR3 region has 16 residues.

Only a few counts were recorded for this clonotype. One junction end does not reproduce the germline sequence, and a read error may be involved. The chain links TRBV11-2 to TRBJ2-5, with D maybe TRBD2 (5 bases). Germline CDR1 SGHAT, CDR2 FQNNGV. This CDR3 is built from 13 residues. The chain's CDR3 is CASSLALAEAQYF. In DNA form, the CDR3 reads TGTGCCAGCAGTTTAGCTCTGGCGGAGGCCCAGTACTTC. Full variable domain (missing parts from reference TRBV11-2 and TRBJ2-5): EAGVAQSPRYKIIEKRQSVAFWCNPISGHATLYWYQQILGQGPKLLIQFQNNGVVDDSQLPKDRFSAERLKGVDSTLKIQPAKLEDSAVYLCASSLALAEAQYFGPGTRLLVL.

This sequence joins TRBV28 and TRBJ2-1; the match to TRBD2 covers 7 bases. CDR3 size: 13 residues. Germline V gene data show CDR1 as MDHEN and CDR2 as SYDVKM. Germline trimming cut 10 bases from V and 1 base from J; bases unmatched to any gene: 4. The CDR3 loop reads CAIERESYNEQFF. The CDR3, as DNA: TGTGCCATTGAGCGGGAATCCTACAATGAGCAGTTCTTC.

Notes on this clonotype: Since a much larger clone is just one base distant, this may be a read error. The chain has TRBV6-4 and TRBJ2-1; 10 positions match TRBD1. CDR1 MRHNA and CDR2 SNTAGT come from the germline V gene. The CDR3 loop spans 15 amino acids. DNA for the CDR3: TGTGCCAGCAGTTCCGGGACAGGGGAGTACAATGAGCAGCTCTTC. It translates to CASSSGTGEYNEQLF.